This T cell receptor beta chain was sequenced for a study of T cell responses to AZD1222 COVID-19 vaccine. CDR3 size: 12 residues. V lost 6 bases and J lost 3, with 9 bases in between. The germline CDR1 and CDR2 sequences are MNHEY and SMNVEV (reference sequence). TCRdb's table, derived via immunoSEQ multiplex PCR, lists solely in-frame clones and lacks some. The repertoire holds approximately 130,000 clones, roughly 93% seen once, with 3.1% in the top ten. The sequence was collected from an adult in good health. The rearrangement links TRBV27 to TRBJ2-7, with D hard to call. The material was peripheral blood, obtained on day 0 of AZD1222 vaccination. CDR3 DNA sequence: TGTGCCAGCAGCGAGGACGGCTACGAGCAGTACTTC. It specifies CASSEDGYEQYF.